This T cell receptor beta chain is from a study of T-cell reconstitution after alpha-beta-depleted transplantation in children. This clonotype was detected only a few times. CDR3 length equals 13 residues. CDR1 DFQATT and CDR2 SNEGSKA come from the germline V gene (reference sequence). Between the trimmed V and J ends, which lost 6 bases and 0 bases, there was a span of 11 bases. As it was prepared, the TCRbeta library received unique molecular identifiers. TCRdb ran MiXCR on the PCR reads and lists one entry per CDR3 protein. The profile shows more than 550,000 distinct CDR3 sequences, 8% to 11% of them singletons.

The V call is TRBV20-1, the J call TRBJ1-2; D is undetermined. The starting material was PBMCs from the stem cell graft donor, obtained from the stem cell graft. The origin of this receptor is a human donor who donated a stem cell graft to a child with acute myeloid leukemia. The CDR3 sequence: CSAPVRTNYGYTF. The DNA of the CDR3 is TGCAGTGCCCCGGTGAGGACTAACTATGGCTACACCTTC.